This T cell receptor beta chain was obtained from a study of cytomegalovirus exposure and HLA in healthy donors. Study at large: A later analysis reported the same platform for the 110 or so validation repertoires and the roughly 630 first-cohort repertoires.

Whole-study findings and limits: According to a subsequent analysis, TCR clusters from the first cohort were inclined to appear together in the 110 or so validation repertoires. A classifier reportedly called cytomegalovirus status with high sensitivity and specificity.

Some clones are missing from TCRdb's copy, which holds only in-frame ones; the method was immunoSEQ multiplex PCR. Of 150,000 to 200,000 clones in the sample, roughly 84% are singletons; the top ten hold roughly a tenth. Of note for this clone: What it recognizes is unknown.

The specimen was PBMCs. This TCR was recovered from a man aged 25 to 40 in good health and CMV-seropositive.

The DNA for the CDR3 is TGTGCCAGCAATACTCTGCTCACCGGGGAGCTGTTTTTT. Translating gives CASNTLLTGELFF. This rearrangement joins TRBV2 to TRBJ2-2; D uncertain. Trimming left V 7 bases short and J 4 bases short, with 10 bases between. This CDR3 comprises 13 residues. Germline loops: CDR1 SNHLY, CDR2 FYNNEI.